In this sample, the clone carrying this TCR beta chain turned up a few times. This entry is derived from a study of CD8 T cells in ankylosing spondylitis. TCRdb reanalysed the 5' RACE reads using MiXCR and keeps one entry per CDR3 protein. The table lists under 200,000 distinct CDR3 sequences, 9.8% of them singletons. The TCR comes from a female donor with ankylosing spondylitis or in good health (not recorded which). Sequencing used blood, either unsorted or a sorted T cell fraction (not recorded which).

The CDR3 loop is CASSLLPPAREGTDTQYF. Here the CDR3 DNA reads TGTGCCAGCAGCCTACTACCTCCTGCGCGGGAGGGCACAGATACGCAGTATTTT. The chain joins TRBV11-1 to TRBJ2-3; 8 nucleotides agree with TRBD2. The CDR3 has 18 amino acids. V shed 5 bases and J 1 base; nucleotides not matched to a gene: 14. CDR1 and CDR2 (germline): SGHAT, FQDESV (reference sequence).